This TCR beta chain was obtained from a study of OX40 agonist ivuxolimab in advanced cancers. Germline assignment: CDR1 GTSNPN and CDR2 SVGIG (reference sequence). The CDR3 length is 14 residues. Trimming left V 3 bases short and J 0 bases short, with 11 bases between. Libraries were prepared by immunoSEQ multiplex PCR; TCRdb keeps only in-frame clonotypes and omits some of them. The data show 80,000 to 100,000 clones, around 90% seen once. This clone was found a few times. The antigen is not known. Sampling of blood occurred at baseline, cycle 4 day 1, and cycle 7 day 1. Study-level findings and limits: There was clonal expansion of CD4+ and CD8+ blood T cells by week 6 at 0.1 to 3.0 mg/kg.

Here the sequenced sample was CD4+ or CD8+ T cells sorted from blood, taken in a trial of the OX40 agonist ivuxolimab. The chain uses TRBV30 and TRBJ1-1; D gene uncertain. The origin of this receptor is an adult with an advanced solid tumor such as melanoma, head and neck, liver or kidney cancer. The CDR3 reads CAWRKLGLNTEAFF. In DNA, the CDR3 is TGTGCCTGGAGAAAACTGGGCCTGAACACTGAAGCTTTCTTT. Variable domain in full (rest from reference TRBV30 and TRBJ1-1): SQTIHQWPATLVQPVGSPLSLECTVEGTSNPNLYWYRQAAGRGLQLLFYSVGIGQISSEVPQNLSASRPQDRQFILSSKKLLLSDSGFYLCAWRKLGLNTEAFFGQGTRLTVV.